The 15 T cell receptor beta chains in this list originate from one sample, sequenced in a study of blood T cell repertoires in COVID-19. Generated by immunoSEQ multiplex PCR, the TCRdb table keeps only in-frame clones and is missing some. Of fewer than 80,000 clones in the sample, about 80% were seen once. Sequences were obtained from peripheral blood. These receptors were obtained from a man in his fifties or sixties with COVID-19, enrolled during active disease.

The CDR3 spells CASSYSRTGGYEQYF. CDR3 sequence (DNA): TGTGCCAGCAGTTACTCCCGGACAGGGGGCTACGAGCAGTACTTC. The chain carries TRBV6-5 and TRBJ2-7; 10 bases map to TRBD1. Germline V lookup: CDR1 MNHEY, CDR2 SVGAGI. The V gene end was trimmed by 0 bases and the J gene end by 3 bases; junction bases not matched to a gene: 2. The CDR3 totals 15 residues.

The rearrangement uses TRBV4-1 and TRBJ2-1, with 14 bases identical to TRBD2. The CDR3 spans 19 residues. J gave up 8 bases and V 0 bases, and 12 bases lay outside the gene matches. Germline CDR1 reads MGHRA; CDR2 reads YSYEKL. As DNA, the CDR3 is TGCGCCAGCAGCCAAGAGGGGGGACTAGCGGGGGCGGTTAGGGATGAGCAGTTCTTC. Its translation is CASSQEGGLAGAVRDEQFF.

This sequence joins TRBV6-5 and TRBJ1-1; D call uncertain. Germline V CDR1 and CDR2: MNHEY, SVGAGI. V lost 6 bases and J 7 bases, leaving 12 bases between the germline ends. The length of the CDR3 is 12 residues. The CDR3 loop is CASRISTSEAFF. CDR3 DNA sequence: TGTGCCAGCAGAATCAGTACAAGTGAAGCTTTCTTT.

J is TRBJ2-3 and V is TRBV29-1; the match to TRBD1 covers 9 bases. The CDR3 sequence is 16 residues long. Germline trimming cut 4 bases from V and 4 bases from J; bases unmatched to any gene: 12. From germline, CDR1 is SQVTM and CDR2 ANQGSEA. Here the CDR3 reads CSVVLLRDRVPDTQYF. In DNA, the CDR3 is TGCAGCGTTGTTCTGCTCCGGGACAGGGTTCCAGATACGCAGTATTTT.

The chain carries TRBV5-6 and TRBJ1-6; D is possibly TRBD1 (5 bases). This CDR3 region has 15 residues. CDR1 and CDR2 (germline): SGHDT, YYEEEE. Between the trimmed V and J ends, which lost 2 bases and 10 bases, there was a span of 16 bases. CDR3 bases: TGTGCCAGCAGCTTTTCCAGCTCTCAGGGCTCACCCCTCCACTTT. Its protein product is CASSFSSSQGSPLHF.

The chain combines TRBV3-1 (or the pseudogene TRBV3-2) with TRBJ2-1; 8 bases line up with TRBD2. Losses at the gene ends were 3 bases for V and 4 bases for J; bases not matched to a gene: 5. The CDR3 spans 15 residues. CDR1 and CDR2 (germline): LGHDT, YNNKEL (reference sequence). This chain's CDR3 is CASSHGLAGYNEQFF. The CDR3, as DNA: TGTGCCAGCAGCCACGGACTAGCAGGGTACAATGAGCAGTTCTTC.

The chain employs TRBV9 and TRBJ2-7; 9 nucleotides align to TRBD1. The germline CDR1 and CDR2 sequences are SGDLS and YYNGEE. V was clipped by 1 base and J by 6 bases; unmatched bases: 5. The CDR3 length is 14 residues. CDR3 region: CASSVITGGGEQYF. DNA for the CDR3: TGTGCCAGCAGCGTAATTACAGGGGGCGGCGAGCAGTACTTC.

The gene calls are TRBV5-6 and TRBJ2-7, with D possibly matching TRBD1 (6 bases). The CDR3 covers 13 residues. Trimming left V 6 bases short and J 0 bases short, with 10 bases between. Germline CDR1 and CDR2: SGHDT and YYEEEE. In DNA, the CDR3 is TGTGCCAGCACCGAACAGGGCTCCTACGAGCAGTACTTC. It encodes CASTEQGSYEQYF.

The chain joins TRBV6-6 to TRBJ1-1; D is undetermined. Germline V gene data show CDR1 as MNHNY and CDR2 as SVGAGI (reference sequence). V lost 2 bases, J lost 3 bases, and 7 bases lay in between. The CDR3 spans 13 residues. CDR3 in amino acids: CASSYDWDTEAFF. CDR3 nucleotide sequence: TGTGCCAGCAGTTACGACTGGGACACTGAAGCTTTCTTT.

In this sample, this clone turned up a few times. The CDR3 bases are TGTGCCAGCTCACCACCGGGACAGGGGGTTTATGGCTACACCTTC. It codes for CASSPPGQGVYGYTF. The chain has TRBV18 and TRBJ1-2; the match to TRBD1 covers 11 bases. From germline, CDR1 is KGHSH and CDR2 LQKENI. CDR3 length equals 15 residues. V was pared by 0 bases and J by 5 bases, with 2 bases of the junction left unmatched.

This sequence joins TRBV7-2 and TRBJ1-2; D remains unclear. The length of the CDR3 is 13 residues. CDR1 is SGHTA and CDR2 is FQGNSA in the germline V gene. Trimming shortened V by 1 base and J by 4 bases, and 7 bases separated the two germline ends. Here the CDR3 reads CASSLDIVYGYTF. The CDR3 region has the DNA TGTGCCAGCAGCTTAGACATTGTCTATGGCTACACCTTC.

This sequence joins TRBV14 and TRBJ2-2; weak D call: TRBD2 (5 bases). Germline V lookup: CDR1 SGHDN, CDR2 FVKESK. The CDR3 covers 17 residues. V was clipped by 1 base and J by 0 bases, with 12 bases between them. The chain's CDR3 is CASSQVGRLANTGELFF. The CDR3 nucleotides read TGTGCCAGCAGCCAAGTAGGGAGACTCGCGAACACCGGGGAGCTGTTTTTT.

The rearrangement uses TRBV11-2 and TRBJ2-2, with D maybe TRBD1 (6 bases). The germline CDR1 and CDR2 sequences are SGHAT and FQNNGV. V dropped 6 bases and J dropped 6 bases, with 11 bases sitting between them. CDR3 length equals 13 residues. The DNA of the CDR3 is TGTGCCAGCAGTTCACAGGGTCCCGGGGAGCTGTTTTTT. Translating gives CASSSQGPGELFF.

CDR3 DNA sequence: TGTGCCAGCGGACGACAGGGGACGATGCGAGAGACCCAGTACTTC. This translates into CASGRQGTMRETQYF. This chain uses TRBV6-5 with TRBJ2-5; 8 bases match TRBD1. After removal of 8 bases from V and 4 bases from J, the junction contained 12 bases not matched to a gene. Per the germline V gene, CDR1 is MNHEY and CDR2 is SVGAGI. The CDR3 has 15 residues.

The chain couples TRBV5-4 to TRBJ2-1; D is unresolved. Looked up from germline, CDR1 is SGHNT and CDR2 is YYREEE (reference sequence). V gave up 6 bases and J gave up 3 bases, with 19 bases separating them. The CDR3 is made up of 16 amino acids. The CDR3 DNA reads TGTGCCAGCACCAGTGGGTCCGCGGCAGTCTACAATGAGCAGTTCTTC. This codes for CASTSGSAAVYNEQFF.